This T cell receptor (beta chain) originates from a study of neurological immune-mediated disorders. About the research overall: Secondary progressive cases numbered 3 among the roughly 34 multiple sclerosis patients, while the other 31 were relapsing-remitting.

This clonotype was observed at least ten times. Unsorted libraries were prepared from 2 million PBMCs that had been stored at -80 C. Each CDR3 protein is one row after TCRdb ran MiXCR on the 5' RACE reads. The repertoire holds approximately 41,000 distinct CDR3 sequences, with roughly 2.5% as singletons. The CDR3 is 18 amino acids. The V and J ends lost 6 bases and 5 bases, in that order; junction bases with no gene match: 15. Germline V CDR1 and CDR2: WSHSY, SAAADI. The chain joins TRBV10-2 to TRBJ2-2, with 10 bases matching TRBD2. Sequenced sample: PBMCs. The TCR comes from a man aged 25 to 40 with multiple sclerosis. The CDR3 region has the DNA TGCGCCAGCAGGGGTTATAGCGGGGGGTCCTCGGGTACCGGGGAGCTGTTTTTT. Amino acids: CASRGYSGGSSGTGELFF.